This is a list of T cell receptor beta chains from one sample in a study of control samples from healthy donors and cancer patients. Using immunoSEQ multiplex PCR, the repertoire was profiled, and TCRdb retains in-frame clones only, with some absent. Of 65,000 to 95,000 clones detected, about nine tenths appear once; the ten largest clones hold over 5.5%. Sequenced: blood. The receptors were sampled from a man aged 50 or older in good health. Each CDR3 is given with its conserved first and last residue. D genes are given only for firm matches. Clone size appears in some rows only: once, few, many, or a class for an expanded clone.

>.|TRBJ2-7|TRBV27|.
CASSFMWQYF
TGTGCCAGCAGTTTTATGTGGCAGTACTTC
>.|TRBJ2-5|TRBV11-2|.
CASSLETLGWETQYF
TGTGCCAGCAGCTTAGAGACCTTGGGTTGGGAGACCCAGTACTTC
>.|TRBJ1-2|TRBV20-1|.
CSARHGGYTF
TGCAGTGCTAGACACGGGGGCTACACCTTC
>.|TRBJ1-6|TRBV2|.
CASSPRQGSSYNSPLHF
TGTGCCAGCAGCCCCCGGCAGGGTAGTTCCTATAATTCACCCCTCCACTTT
>TRBD1|TRBJ2-7|TRBV9|.
CASSPDRTGDGNEQYF
TGTGCCAGCAGCCCGGACAGAACAGGGGATGGGAACGAGCAGTACTTC
>TRBD2|TRBJ2-4|TRBV19|.
CASTETSGGASTKNIQYF
TGTGCCAGTACCGAGACTAGCGGGGGGGCCTCTACCAAAAACATTCAGTACTTC
>.|TRBJ1-2|TRBV5-1|.
CASSSPASEYGYTF
TGCGCCAGCAGCTCCCCAGCCTCGGAGTATGGCTACACCTTC
>.|TRBJ2-7|TRBV7-2|once
CASSLAGSSEQYF
TGTGCCAGCAGCTTAGCAGGGTCCAGCGAGCAGTACTTC
>.|TRBJ1-5|TRBV15|.
CATSGGTGPYSNQPQHF
TGTGCCACCAGTGGAGGGACGGGGCCCTATAGCAATCAGCCCCAGCATTTT
>TRBD1|TRBJ1-6|TRBV30|.
CAWRLTGAGNSPLHF
TGTGCCTGGCGACTGACAGGGGCTGGTAATTCACCCCTCCACTTT
>TRBD1|TRBJ2-2|TRBV19|.
CASSRSLQGGTGELFF
TGTGCCAGTAGTCGCTCACTACAGGGGGGCACCGGGGAGCTGTTTTTT
>TRBD2|TRBJ2-4|TRBV30|.
CAWSVAGGLTVNIQYF
TGTGCCTGGAGTGTAGCGGGGGGGCTGACCGTGAACATTCAGTACTTC
>.|TRBJ2-3|TRBV7-6|.
CASSLDPKLGPTDTQYF
TGTGCCAGCAGCTTAGACCCGAAGCTCGGGCCCACAGATACGCAGTATTTT
>.|TRBJ1-2|TRBV2|.
CASSVVRDGYTF
TGTGCCAGCAGTGTCGTCCGGGATGGCTACACCTTC
>TRBD2|TRBJ2-7|TRBV9|.
CASSSRTSGDSYEQYF
TGTGCCAGCAGCTCCCGGACTAGCGGGGACTCCTACGAGCAGTACTTC
>.|TRBJ2-7|TRBV18|.
CASSPFPGGASVHLSF
TGTGCCAGCTCACCATTCCCGGGGGGCGCTTCGGTTCACCTTTCCTTC
>TRBD2|TRBJ2-1|TRBV4-2|.
CASSQLTSGGFFEQFF
TGTGCCAGCAGCCAACTTACTAGCGGGGGGTTTTTTGAGCAGTTCTTC
>.|TRBJ1-1|TRBV14|.
CASSRSTVGTEAFF
TGTGCCAGCAGCCGCTCGACAGTTGGCACTGAAGCTTTCTTT
>TRBD1|TRBJ1-1|TRBV6-5|.
CASSISGTGRTEAFF
TGTGCCAGCAGTATCTCCGGGACAGGGCGAACTGAAGCTTTCTTT
>.|TRBJ2-3|TRBV18|.
CASSPPAFTDTQYF
TGTGCCAGCTCACCACCGGCCTTCACAGATACGCAGTATTTT
>.|TRBJ2-3|TRBV5-1|once
CASSLTGPRTDTQYF
TGCGCCAGCAGCTTGACAGGGCCGCGCACAGATACGCAGTATTTT
>.|TRBJ1-1|TRBV6-2/TRBV6-3|.
CASSYSTNTEAFF
TGTGCCAGCAGTTACTCCACGAACACTGAAGCTTTCTTT
>.|TRBJ1-4|TRBV19|.
CASRAHTGSTNEKLFF
TGTGCCAGTAGGGCCCACACAGGGTCTACTAATGAAAAACTGTTTTTT
>.|TRBJ1-2|TRBV4-1|.
CASSPGGGGYGYTF
TGCGCCAGCAGCCCGGGCGGGGGAGGATATGGCTACACCTTC
>.|TRBJ2-3|TRBV6-5|.
CASRKDQGKDTQYF
TGTGCCAGCAGAAAGGATCAGGGTAAAGATACGCAGTATTTT
>TRBD1|TRBJ1-5|TRBV6-5|.
CASRGTGGDNQPQHF
TGTGCCAGCAGGGGGACAGGGGGGGACAATCAGCCCCAGCATTTT
>.|TRBJ1-2|TRBV9|.
CASSVGDGSNYGYTF
TGTGCCAGCAGCGTAGGGGACGGATCTAACTATGGCTACACCTTC
>.|TRBJ1-2|TRBV3-1/TRBV3-2|.
CASSQAGVNYGYTF
TGTGCCAGCAGCCAGGCAGGGGTTAACTATGGCTACACCTTC
>.|TRBJ2-7|TRBV4-3|.
CASSQGVRGSEQYF
TGCGCCAGCAGCCAAGGCGTAAGGGGCAGCGAGCAGTACTTC
>.|TRBJ1-1|TRBV7-2|.
CASSRQMNTEAFF
TGTGCCAGCAGCCGACAGATGAACACTGAAGCTTTCTTT
>.|TRBJ2-3|TRBV7-2|.
CASSFSGFRDTQYF
TGTGCCAGCAGCTTTTCGGGGTTTAGAGATACGCAGTATTTT
>TRBD1|TRBJ1-2|TRBV6-2/TRBV6-3|.
CASSPGQAGGYTF
TGTGCCAGCAGCCCCGGACAGGCCGGTGGCTACACCTTC
>.|TRBJ1-2|TRBV6-5|.
CASRPGTVGGYTF
TGTGCCAGCAGACCCGGGACTGTCGGTGGCTACACCTTC
>.|TRBJ1-5|TRBV7-6|.
CASSLDTFGQPQHF
TGTGCCAGCAGCTTAGACACTTTTGGCCAGCCCCAGCATTTT
>TRBD1|TRBJ1-1|TRBV7-2|once
CASSYDRGRLEDTEAFF
TGTGCCAGCAGCTACGACAGGGGGCGTCTGGAAGACACTGAAGCTTTCTTT
>.|TRBJ2-7|TRBV12-5|.
CASGLGYYEQYF
TGTGCTAGTGGTTTGGGGTACTACGAGCAGTACTTC
>TRBD1|TRBJ2-4|TRBV6-4|.
CASSENRGNIQYF
TGTGCCAGCAGTGAGAACAGGGGAAACATTCAGTACTTC
>TRBD1|TRBJ1-2|TRBV5-1|once
CASSPDRGGLSYGYTF
TGCGCCAGCAGCCCGGACAGGGGGGGTCTGAGCTATGGCTACACCTTC
>TRBD1|TRBJ1-1|TRBV3-1/TRBV3-2|once
CASSSRTGGVLYTEAFF
TGTGCCAGCAGCTCCCGGACAGGGGGCGTCTTGTACACTGAAGCTTTCTTT
>TRBD1|TRBJ1-1|TRBV7-9|.
CASSLGDRGNTEAFF
TGTGCCAGCAGCTTAGGGGACAGGGGAAACACTGAAGCTTTCTTT
>.|TRBJ2-5|TRBV2|.
CASSEALFRLGRTQYF
TGTGCCAGCAGTGAAGCGCTTTTCCGACTAGGGCGGACCCAGTACTTC
>TRBD2|TRBJ2-3|TRBV5-1|.
CASSLVAGGLGPDTQYF
TGCGCCAGCAGCTTGGTTGCGGGGGGCCTTGGCCCAGATACGCAGTATTTT
>.|TRBJ2-3|TRBV7-2|.
CASSRLTDTQYF
TGTGCCAGCAGCCGCTTGACAGATACGCAGTATTTT
>TRBD1|TRBJ1-5|TRBV19|.
CASSIYDRGQGQPQHF
TGTGCCAGTAGTATTTACGACAGGGGGCAGGGTCAGCCCCAGCATTTT
>TRBD2|TRBJ2-1|TRBV7-9|.
CASSFQLAGGREQFF
TGTGCCAGCAGCTTCCAACTAGCGGGGGGGCGTGAGCAGTTCTTC
>.|TRBJ1-6|TRBV27|.
CASTDNNSPLHF
TGTGCCAGCACCGACAATAATTCACCCCTCCACTTT
>.|TRBJ1-2|TRBV6-6|once
CASSSHYGYTF
TGTGCCAGCAGTTCACACTATGGCTACACCTTC
>TRBD1|TRBJ1-4|TRBV10-3|.
CAISESNSGGDEKLFF
TGTGCCATCAGTGAGTCGAATTCAGGGGGCGATGAAAAACTGTTTTTT
>TRBD2|TRBJ2-5|TRBV7-2|.
CASSLGGGIQETQYF
TGTGCCAGCAGCTTAGGCGGGGGGATCCAAGAGACCCAGTACTTC
>.|TRBJ1-5|TRBV5-1|few
CASSLDGVGQPQHF
TGCGCCAGCAGCTTGGACGGGGTAGGTCAGCCCCAGCATTTT
>.|TRBJ2-7|TRBV7-9|.
CASSPPSLSSYEQYF
TGTGCCAGCAGCCCCCCAAGCCTCAGCTCCTACGAGCAGTACTTC
>.|TRBJ2-2|TRBV11-3|.
CASSSPYTGELFF
TGTGCCAGCAGCTCACCTTATACCGGGGAGCTGTTTTTT
>.|TRBJ1-1|TRBV5-4|.
CASSLALATEAFF
TGTGCCAGCAGCTTGGCCCTTGCTACTGAAGCTTTCTTT
>.|TRBJ2-5|TRBV4-2|once
CASSQEGGGPPPETQYF
TGTGCCAGCAGCCAAGAGGGGGGCGGGCCGCCCCCCGAGACCCAGTACTTC
>TRBD2|TRBJ2-5|TRBV30|.
CAWSVPVGLAGGQETQYF
TGTGCCTGGAGTGTACCGGTTGGTCTAGCGGGGGGCCAAGAGACCCAGTACTTC
>.|TRBJ1-1|TRBV5-8|few
CASSVPRRGGTEAFF
TGTGCCAGCAGCGTACCCAGGAGGGGTGGCACTGAAGCTTTCTTT
>.|TRBJ1-2|TRBV11-2|.
CASSSLWRGSHGYTF
TGTGCCAGCAGCTCGTTATGGCGGGGCTCCCATGGCTACACCTTC
>TRBD1|TRBJ2-3|TRBV4-1|.
CASSQLQGATDTQYF
TGCGCCAGCAGCCAACTACAGGGGGCAACAGATACGCAGTATTTT
>.|TRBJ2-2|TRBV7-6|.
CASSSLGFKVATNTGELFF
TGTGCCAGCAGCTCCCTGGGGTTCAAGGTAGCGACGAACACCGGGGAGCTGTTTTTT